The source of this T cell receptor (beta chain) is a study of blood T cell repertoires in COVID-19. Study-wide context: Material from acute and convalescent COVID-19 was sourced from the United States, Italy and Spain.

V was clipped by 5 bases and J by 0 bases, with 16 bases between them. This CDR3 is built from 17 residues. Germline values: CDR1 SGHTA, CDR2 FQGNSA. Cohort placement rested on clinical history that participants reported themselves. Cohort 3 recovery required two negative PCRs, clearance, or symptom resolution. This clone was observed a handful of times. Per the original methods: Scientists estimated how many nucleated cells there were by amplifying reference gene primers. Only in-frame clones appear in the TCRdb table, and some are missing; sequencing was by immunoSEQ multiplex PCR. The DNA gave D and trimming, while V, J and clone size come from that table. The data hold around 170,000 clones, with approximately 84% observed a single time.

The specimen sequenced was PBMCs or T cells enriched from blood (not recorded which). This TCR derives from a man aged 45-65 years who had recovered from COVID-19. The chain joins TRBV7-2 to TRBJ1-4; D unclear. CDR3 sequence (DNA): TGTGCCAGCAGCGTATTGACGGGGTTTGCAACTAATGAAAAACTGTTTTTT. Encoded protein: CASSVLTGFATNEKLFF.